This TCR beta chain was found in a study of blood T cell repertoires in COVID-19. Looking at the study overall: The study drew acute and convalescent COVID-19 samples from the United States, Italy and Spain. T cells, B-cell-depleted T cells, or PBMCs provided the cDNA or gDNA that served as material.

Authors' methods: It was from reference gene primer amplification that nucleated cell counts were estimated. The assay was immunoSEQ multiplex PCR, and TCRdb's table has in-frame clones only and misses some. V, J and clone size were drawn from that table, and D and trimming were deduced from the DNA. The table lists 70,000 or so clones, about 88% of them singletons, with 1.3% to 1.5% in the top ten. This clone was observed once. There are 18 residues in the CDR3. Trimming at V came to 0 bases and at J to 0 bases, leaving 4 bases not matched to a gene. The germline gives CDR1 LGHNT, CDR2 FRNRAP. This receptor was identified in a human donor in a cohort sampled during active COVID-19. The V and J genes are TRBV12-5 and TRBJ2-1; 11 nucleotides align to TRBD2. The specimen was peripheral blood. The CDR3 loop reads CASGLVGLAGRSYNEQFF. The CDR3 bases are TGTGCTAGTGGTTTGGTAGGACTAGCGGGCCGCTCCTACAATGAGCAGTTCTTC.